Detailed here is one T cell receptor beta chain. Antigen specificity is unknown. With 3 bases removed from V and 3 bases from J, the gap between germline ends came to 8 bases. The CDR3 totals 13 residues. Germline V gene data show CDR1 as LNHDA and CDR2 as SQIVND (reference sequence). This record belongs to a study of siplizumab effects on memory and regulatory T cells. Here immunoSEQ multiplex PCR was the method, and the copy in TCRdb shows in-frame clones only, minus some. The data hold over 95,000 clones, with about 94% observed a single time. Study findings and constraints: No assignable naive or memory phenotype existed for roughly 80-97% of proliferating CD4+ or CD8+ clones. Siplizumab produced a significant reduction in alloreactive sequences that were traceable to unstimulated CD4+ memory cells. Suppressive activity of Tregs proliferating in siplizumab cultures remained unconfirmed.

The clonotype originates from a human donor in good health. The chain carries TRBV19 and TRBJ2-5, with D unresolved. Sequencing used non-Treg CD4+ T cells sorted from blood. The CDR3 spells CASSILREETQYF. CDR3 nucleotides: TGTGCCAGTAGTATTCTCCGGGAAGAGACCCAGTACTTC.